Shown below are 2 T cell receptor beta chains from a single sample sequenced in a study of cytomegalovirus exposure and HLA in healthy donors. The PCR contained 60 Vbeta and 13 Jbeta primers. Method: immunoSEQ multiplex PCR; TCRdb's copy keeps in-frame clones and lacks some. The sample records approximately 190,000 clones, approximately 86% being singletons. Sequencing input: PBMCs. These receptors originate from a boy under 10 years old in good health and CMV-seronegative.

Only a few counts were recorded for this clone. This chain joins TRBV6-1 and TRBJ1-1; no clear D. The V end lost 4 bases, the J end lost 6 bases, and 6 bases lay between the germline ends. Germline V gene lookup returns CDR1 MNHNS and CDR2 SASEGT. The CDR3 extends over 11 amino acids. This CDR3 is CASSALPEAFF. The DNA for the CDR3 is TGTGCCAGCAGTGCTCTACCTGAAGCTTTCTTT.

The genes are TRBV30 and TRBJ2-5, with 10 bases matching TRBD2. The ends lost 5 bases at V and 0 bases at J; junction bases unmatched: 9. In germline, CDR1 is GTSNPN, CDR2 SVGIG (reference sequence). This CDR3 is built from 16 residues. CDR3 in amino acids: CAWGLGLAEYQETQYF. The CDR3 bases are TGTGCCTGGGGGCTTGGACTAGCGGAGTACCAAGAGACCCAGTACTTC.